This T cell receptor (beta chain) is from a study of vaccination effects on CD4 cells after COVID-19 (dated by TCRdb to between 2021 and 2024). About the investigation overall: In the ViraFEST assay, PBMC were stimulated with viral peptide pools, and antigen-specific CD4+ T cell clonotypes were then identified by expansion using TCR sequencing. Two doses of either the BNT162b2 or the mRNA-1273 mRNA SARS-CoV-2 vaccine were administered to participants. Approximately 2.1 million PBMC per well were cultured in IMDM with about 5.1% human AB serum, about 9.4 IU/ml IL-2 and gentamicin, plus 10 ug/ml peptides. In both COVID-19 convalescent patients and infection-naive vaccine recipients, the study compared SARS-CoV-2 spike-specific CD4+ TCR repertoires from before mRNA vaccination with those from after it. A total of 10 COVID-19 convalescent patients and several SARS-CoV-2-naive healthy vaccine recipients were included in the full study. The Oncomine TCR Beta short-read assay on an Illumina iSeq 100 was used to sequence cultures from other donors in the study.

After 10 days of culture, CD4+ T cells were isolated with the EasySep CD4+ T cell isolation kit. None of the healthy vaccine recipients had a prior SARS-CoV-2 infection, which was confirmed by nucleocapsid antibody tests that came back negative both before and after vaccination. Half of the culture medium was replaced with fresh IL-2-containing medium on days 3 and 7. Unless noted otherwise, every peptide stimulation condition was cultured in triplicate wells. Using Ficoll-Paque Plus gradient centrifugation, PBMC were separated from whole blood and then either used fresh or cryopreserved at -140C. Genomic DNA was extracted from cultured CD4+ T cells with the QIAamp micro DNA kit. The library relied on the immunoSEQ multiplex PCR assay. TCR beta CDR3 sequencing was performed on DNA from the cultured, isolated CD4+ T cells. As for the original processing: Non-productive TCR sequences were removed and reads were trimmed to the CDR3 region, keeping CDR3s of at least 7 amino acids. The MANAFEST web app was used to pick out antigen-specific clonotypes by comparing their expansion in peptide wells with that in reference cultures. To be called positive, a clone needed expansion at FDR<0.05 compared with the reference and with all other wells, an odds ratio greater than 5, and a frequency greater than 0.1% in two replicate wells. A clonotype was defined as cross-reactive if the clonotype was significantly expanded both in SARS-CoV-2 spike wells and in at least one common cold coronavirus spike condition. CDR3 similarity was assessed by Levenshtein distance using the stringdist R package, and unrooted trees were constructed with ape in R 3.6.1. TCRdb obtained this table from immuneACCESS and retained in-frame rearrangements with V and J assigned. These tables miss some clones; where compared with another copy, unresolved V genes account for less than half of the shortfall, and the remainder is unexplained. Clone size and the V and J calls come from that table; the DNA yielded D and trimming. In this sample the table shows around 37,000 clones, 65% to 85% of which occur a single time. The ten largest make up about 3% of the sample.

What the study reported, not specific to this receptor: In healthy vaccine recipients, vaccine-induced clones were almost all SARS-CoV-2 mono-reactive, with only 1 of 255 being cross-reactive with common cold coronaviruses. The study was limited by a small number of convalescent patients and lacked early post-infection timepoints. Both infection-induced and vaccine-induced clones contracted markedly at late post-vaccination timepoints, which is consistent with waning T cell responses.

On this clone itself: There is no known antigen for this receptor. Qualities for individual bases were not recorded, and no much larger clone is one base off.

Trimmed from V: 4 bases; trimmed from J: 6 bases; junction bases lacking a gene match: 7. Reading from cysteine to phenylalanine, the CDR3 counts 15 amino acids. Solely the CDR3 DNA is kept, with 45 bases framed from the first base. Reading the germline V gene gives CDR1 SGHDT and CDR2 YYEEEE. The receptor comes from a human donor who received a COVID-19 vaccine. Sequenced material: CD4+ T cells from PBMCs cultured without peptide, taken before COVID-19 vaccination. This chain joins TRBV5-6 to TRBJ2-2, and TRBD1 matches 9 of the central bases. The DNA reads TGTGCCAGCAGCCCCGCAGACAGGGGGTCCGGGGAGCTGTTTTTT. It translates to CASSPADRGSGELFF.